The clone carrying this T cell receptor (beta chain) has a single count. Antigen: not known. These data belong to a study of blood T cells in healthy people across ages. In the study overall: Through template switching, about one barcoded beta molecule was captured per two T cells, as measured in model experiments.

Total RNA amounts of at least 5 micrograms were extracted per sample. The second PCR ran about 6 to 11 cycles with a sample-barcoded 5' primer and J-beta primers. TCRdb passed the 5' RACE reads through MiXCR, listing each CDR3 protein once. The sample holds some 640,000 distinct CDR3 sequences, roughly 50% seen once. Points from the study as a whole: TCR beta diversity per million T cells fell roughly linearly with age. Both naive CD4+ cell counts and diversity were greater in long-lived donors than in aged donors.

Looked up from germline, CDR1 is DFQATT and CDR2 is SNEGSKA (reference sequence). This CDR3 spans 12 amino acids. Germline trimming cut 4 bases from V and 3 bases from J; bases unmatched to any gene: 3. The TCR originated in a woman aged 55-70 years in good health. The sequencing input was blood. The chain is built from TRBV20-1 and TRBJ2-7; 7 bases are a match to TRBD2. The CDR3 reads CSANKRDYEQYF. The CDR3 DNA follows: TGCAGTGCTAATAAGCGGGACTACGAGCAGTACTTC.